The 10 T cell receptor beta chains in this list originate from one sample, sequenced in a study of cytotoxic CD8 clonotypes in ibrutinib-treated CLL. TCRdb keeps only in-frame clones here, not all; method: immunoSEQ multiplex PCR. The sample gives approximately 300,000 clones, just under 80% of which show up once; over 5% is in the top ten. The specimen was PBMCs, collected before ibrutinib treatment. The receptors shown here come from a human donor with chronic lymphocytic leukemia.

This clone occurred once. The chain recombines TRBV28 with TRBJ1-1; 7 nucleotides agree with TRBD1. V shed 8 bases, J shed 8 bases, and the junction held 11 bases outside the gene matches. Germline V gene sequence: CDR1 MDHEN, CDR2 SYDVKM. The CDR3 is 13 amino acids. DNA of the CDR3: TGTGCCAGCTGGCCGGGGGCAGGGGGGGAAGCTTTCTTT. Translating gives CASWPGAGGEAFF.

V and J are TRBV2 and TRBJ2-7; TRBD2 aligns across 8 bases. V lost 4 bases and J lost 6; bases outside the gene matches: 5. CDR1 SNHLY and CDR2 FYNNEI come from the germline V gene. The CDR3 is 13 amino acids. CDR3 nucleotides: TGTGCCAGCAGTGGGGGACTAGTAGGCGAGCAGTACTTC. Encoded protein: CASSGGLVGEQYF.

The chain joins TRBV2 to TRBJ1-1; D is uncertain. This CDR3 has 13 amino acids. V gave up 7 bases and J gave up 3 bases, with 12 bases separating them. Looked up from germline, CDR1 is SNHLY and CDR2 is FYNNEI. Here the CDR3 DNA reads TGTGCCAGCAAGATTGACACCCACACTGAAGCTTTCTTT. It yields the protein CASKIDTHTEAFF.

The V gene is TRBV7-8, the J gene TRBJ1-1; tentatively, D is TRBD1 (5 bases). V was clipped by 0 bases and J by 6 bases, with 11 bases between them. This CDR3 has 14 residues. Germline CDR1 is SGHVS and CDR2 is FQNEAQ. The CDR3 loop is CASSLAGRGAEAFF. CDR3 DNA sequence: TGTGCCAGCAGCTTAGCAGGGCGGGGGGCTGAAGCTTTCTTT. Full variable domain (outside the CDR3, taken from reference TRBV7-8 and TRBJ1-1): GAGVSQSPRYKVAKRGQDVALRCDPISGHVSLFWYQQALGQGPEFLTYFQNEAQLDKSGLPSDRFFAERPEGSVSTLKIQRTQQEDSAVYLCASSLAGRGAEAFFGQGTRLTVV.

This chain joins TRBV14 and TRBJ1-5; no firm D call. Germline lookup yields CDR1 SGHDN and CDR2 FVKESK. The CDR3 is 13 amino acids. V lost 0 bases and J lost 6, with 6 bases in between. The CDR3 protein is CASSQDWGQPQHF. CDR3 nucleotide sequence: TGTGCCAGCAGCCAAGACTGGGGTCAGCCCCAGCATTTT.

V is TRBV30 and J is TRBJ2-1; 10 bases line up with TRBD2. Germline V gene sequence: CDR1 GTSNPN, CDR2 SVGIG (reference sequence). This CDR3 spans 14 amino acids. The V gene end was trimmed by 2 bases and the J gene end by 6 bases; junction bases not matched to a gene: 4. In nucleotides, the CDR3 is TGTGCCTGGAGTAGCCTAGCGGGAGCCAATGAGCAGTTCTTC. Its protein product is CAWSSLAGANEQFF.

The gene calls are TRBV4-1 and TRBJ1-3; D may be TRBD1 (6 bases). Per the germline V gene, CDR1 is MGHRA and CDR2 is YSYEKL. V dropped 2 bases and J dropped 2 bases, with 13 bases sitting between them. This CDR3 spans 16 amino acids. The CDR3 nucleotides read TGCGCCAGCAGCCAACCGCGGACAGACGCTGGAAACACCATATATTTT. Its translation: CASSQPRTDAGNTIYF.

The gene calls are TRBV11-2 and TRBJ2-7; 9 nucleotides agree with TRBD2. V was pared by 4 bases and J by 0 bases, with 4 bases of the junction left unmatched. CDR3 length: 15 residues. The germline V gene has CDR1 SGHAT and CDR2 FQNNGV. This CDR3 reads CASSYGLASSYEQYF. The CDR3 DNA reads TGTGCCAGCAGCTACGGACTAGCGTCCTCCTACGAGCAGTACTTC.

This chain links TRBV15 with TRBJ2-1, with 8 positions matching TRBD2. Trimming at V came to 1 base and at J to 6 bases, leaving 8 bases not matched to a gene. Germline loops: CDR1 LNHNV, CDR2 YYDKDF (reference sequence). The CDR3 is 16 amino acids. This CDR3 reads CATSRAPGGWGNEQFF. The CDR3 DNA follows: TGTGCCACCAGCAGAGCACCGGGAGGGTGGGGCAATGAGCAGTTCTTC.

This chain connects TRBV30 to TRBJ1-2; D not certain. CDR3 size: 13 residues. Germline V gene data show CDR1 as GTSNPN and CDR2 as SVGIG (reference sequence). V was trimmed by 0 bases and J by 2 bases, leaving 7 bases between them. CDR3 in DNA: TGTGCCTGGAGTGTATATACGAACTATGGCTACACCTTC. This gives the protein CAWSVYTNYGYTF.